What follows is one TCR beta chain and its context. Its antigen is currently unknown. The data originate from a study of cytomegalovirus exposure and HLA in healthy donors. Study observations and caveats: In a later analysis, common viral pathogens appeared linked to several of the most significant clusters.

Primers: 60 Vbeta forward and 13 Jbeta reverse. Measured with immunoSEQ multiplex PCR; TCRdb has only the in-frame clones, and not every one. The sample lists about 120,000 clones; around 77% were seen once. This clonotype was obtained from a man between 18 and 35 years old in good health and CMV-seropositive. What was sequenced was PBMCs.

The CDR3 sequence is CASSLTGDTGELFF. The CDR3 nucleotides are TGCGCCAGCAGCTTGACAGGGGACACCGGGGAGCTGTTTTTT. The V and J genes are TRBV5-1 and TRBJ2-2, with 7 bases aligning to TRBD1. The CDR3 has 14 amino acids. Looked up from germline, CDR1 is SGHRS and CDR2 is YFSETQ. V gave up 1 base and J gave up 3 bases; unmatched junction bases: 0.